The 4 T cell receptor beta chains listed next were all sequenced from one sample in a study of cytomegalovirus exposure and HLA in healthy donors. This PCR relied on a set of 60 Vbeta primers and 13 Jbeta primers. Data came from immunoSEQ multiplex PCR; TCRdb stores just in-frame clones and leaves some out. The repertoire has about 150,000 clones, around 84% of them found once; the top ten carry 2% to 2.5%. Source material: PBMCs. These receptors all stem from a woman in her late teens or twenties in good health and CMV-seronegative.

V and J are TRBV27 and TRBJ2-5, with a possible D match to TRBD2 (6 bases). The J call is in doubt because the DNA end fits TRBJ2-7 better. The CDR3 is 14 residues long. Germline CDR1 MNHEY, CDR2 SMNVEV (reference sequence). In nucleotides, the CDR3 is TGTGCCAGCAGTTTAGTGTCGGAGGGCTACGAGCAGTACTTC. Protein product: CASSLVSEGYEQYF.

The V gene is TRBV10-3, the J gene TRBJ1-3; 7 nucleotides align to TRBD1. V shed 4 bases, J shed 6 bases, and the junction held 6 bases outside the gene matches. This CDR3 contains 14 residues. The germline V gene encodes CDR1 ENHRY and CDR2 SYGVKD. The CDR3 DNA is TGTGCCATCAGTGGGGAGCAGGGGGAAAACACCATATATTTT. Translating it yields CAISGEQGENTIYF.

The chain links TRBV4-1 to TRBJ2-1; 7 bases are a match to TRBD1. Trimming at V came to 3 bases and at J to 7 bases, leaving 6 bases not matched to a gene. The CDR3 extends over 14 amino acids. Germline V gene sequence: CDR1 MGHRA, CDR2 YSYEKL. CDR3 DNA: TGCGCCAGCAGCCACCCCCCCAGGGGGAATGAGCAGTTCTTC. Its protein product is CASSHPPRGNEQFF.

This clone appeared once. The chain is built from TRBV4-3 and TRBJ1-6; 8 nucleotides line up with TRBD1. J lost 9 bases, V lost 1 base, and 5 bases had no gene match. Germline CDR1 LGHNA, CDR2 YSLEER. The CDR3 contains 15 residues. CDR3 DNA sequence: TGCGCCAGCAGCCAAGGACAGGGGACTATTTCACCCCTCCACTTT. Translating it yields CASSQGQGTISPLHF.